This T cell receptor beta chain was documented in a study of shared clonotypes between healthy human individuals. Study background: A couple of women and a few men aged 18 to 49 served as donors. The study's findings and limits: The genetic and exposure-history diversity represented was limited by few donors.

V lost 0 bases to trimming and J lost 7 bases, with 13 bases between them. The length of the CDR3 is 16 residues. Germline CDR1 reads LNHNV; CDR2 reads YYDKDF (reference sequence). It was at deep level that the assay was run. Only in-frame clones appear in the TCRdb table, and some are missing; sequencing was by immunoSEQ multiplex PCR. The sample has around 500,000 clones; about 76% are singletons. Comments on this clone: The antigen is unknown.

The sequence came from a middle-aged woman in good health. Some clones in this sample may be carry-over from other donors' samples. Sequencing was done on a sample of PBMCs. J is TRBJ1-6 and V is TRBV15; D is possibly TRBD1 (5 bases). The CDR3 spells CATSRDLARDNSPLHF. DNA for the CDR3: TGTGCCACCAGCAGAGATTTGGCTAGGGACAATTCACCCCTCCACTTT.